A selection of T cell receptor beta chains follows, all from one sample in a study of blood T cell repertoires in COVID-19. Only in-frame clones appear in the TCRdb table, and some are missing; sequencing was by immunoSEQ multiplex PCR. In the table there are approximately 37,000 clones, around 90% of which are singletons. Sequencing was performed on peripheral blood. These receptors were taken from a man aged 50 to 60 with active COVID-19. CDR3s include the opening cysteine and the closing phenylalanine or tryptophan. The D gene is left open where the match is weak. Size values are once, few and many counts, or a class for expanded clones, and some rows have none.

j_gene	v_gene	abundance	d_gene	CDR3nt	CDR3aa
TRBJ2-5	TRBV7-9	NA	TRBD2	TGTGCCAGCAGCTTTTGGCGGGAGGGGGCAGAGACCCAGTACTTC	CASSFWREGAETQYF
TRBJ2-1	TRBV6-4	once	TRBD2	TGTGCCAGCAGACGACTGGCGGGAGAGGGTGAGCAGTTCTTC	CASRRLAGEGEQFF
TRBJ1-6	TRBV19	once	NA	TGTGCCAGTTCATACAGGGATTCACCCCTCCACTTT	CASSYRDSPLHF
TRBJ1-1	TRBV27	NA	NA	TGTGCCAGCAGTACCGGACTGATCAACACTGAAGCTTTCTTT	CASSTGLINTEAFF
TRBJ2-1	TRBV19	NA	NA	TGTGCCAGTAGTATGAGTGCGGGTTTTTACAATGAGCAGTTCTTC	CASSMSAGFYNEQFF
TRBJ2-7	TRBV15	once	NA	TGTGCCACCAGCAGAGATTGGGTGGCGGGAACTAAAGAGCAGTACTTC	CATSRDWVAGTKEQYF
TRBJ2-3	TRBV7-8	NA	TRBD2	TGTGCCAGCAGCTTAGGAGCGGGGTTCACAGATACGCAGTATTTT	CASSLGAGFTDTQYF
TRBJ2-7	TRBV18	NA	TRBD1	TGTGCCAGCTCAGCCGGGACAGGGGGCGTCGAGCAGTACTTC	CASSAGTGGVEQYF
TRBJ2-7	TRBV7-2	NA	NA	TGTGCCAGCAGCTCGAGGGAAGGGTCTAGGTACGAGCAGTACTTC	CASSSREGSRYEQYF
TRBJ2-7	TRBV18	NA	TRBD2	TGTGCCAGCTCACCTCTGGGACTAGCGGTAAACTACGAGCAGTACTTC	CASSPLGLAVNYEQYF
TRBJ2-2	TRBV29-1	NA	TRBD1	TGCAGCGTTTCCGGGACAGGGGGACTCGGGGAGCTGTTTTTT	CSVSGTGGLGELFF
TRBJ2-4	TRBV4-3	NA	TRBD2	TGCGCCAGCAGCCAAGAGGGGTCGACTAGCGGGAGAGGGGGCATTCAGTACTTC	CASSQEGSTSGRGGIQYF
TRBJ1-2	TRBV18	NA	NA	TGTGCCAGCTCACCACCGACAGGATCAAGAATTTCTTATGGCTACACCTTC	CASSPPTGSRISYGYTF
TRBJ1-6	TRBV7-8	NA	TRBD1	TGTGCCAGCACCCAGGACGAGGGGGCGGGTTCCCTCCACTTT	CASTQDEGAGSLHF
TRBJ2-7	TRBV7-9	NA	NA	TGTGCCAGCAGCTCCGGACAGTTATACTACGAGCAGTACTTC	CASSSGQLYYEQYF
TRBJ2-6	TRBV10-2	NA	NA	TGCGCCAGCAGCAGGGGCGGGGGCGGGGCCAACGTCCTGACTTTC	CASSRGGGGANVLTF
TRBJ2-1	TRBV19	NA	TRBD2	TGTGCCAGTAGTATTACGGGACTAGCGGATTACAATGAGCAGTTCTTC	CASSITGLADYNEQFF
TRBJ2-3	TRBV9	NA	NA	TGTGCCAGCAGCGTAGTGGCGGGCCGCACAGATACGCAGTATTTT	CASSVVAGRTDTQYF
TRBJ2-5	TRBV5-1	few	NA	TGCGCCAGCAGCCGCCGACTAGAAGAGACCCAGTACTTC	CASSRRLEETQYF
TRBJ2-3	TRBV11-2	NA	TRBD1	TGTGCCAGCAGCCCGACAGGGGCCAGCACAGATACGCAGTATTTT	CASSPTGASTDTQYF
TRBJ2-3	TRBV6-4	NA	NA	TGTGCCAGCAGTCCCCAGGGCGGGGTTGGCACAGATACGCAGTATTTT	CASSPQGGVGTDTQYF
TRBJ1-4	TRBV6-2/TRBV6-3	medium-sized	NA	TGTGCCAGCAGCCCTTACAGGATTGGAGAGGATGAAAAACTGTTTTTT	CASSPYRIGEDEKLFF
TRBJ2-1	TRBV9	NA	TRBD2	TGTGCCAGCAGCGTAGAACGGACTAGCGGGAGCCATGAGCAGTTCTTC	CASSVERTSGSHEQFF
TRBJ2-1	TRBV6-5	NA	TRBD1	TGTGCCAGAAAAACAGGGGGATCCTACAATGAGCAGTTCTTC	CARKTGGSYNEQFF
TRBJ1-5	TRBV4-1	NA	NA	TGCGCCAGCAGCCCAACAGGGAGGGGTAGCAATCAGCCCCAGCATTTT	CASSPTGRGSNQPQHF
TRBJ2-6	TRBV7-8	NA	NA	TGTGCCAGCAGGGGGGGGCGGAACTCTGGGGCCAACGTCCTGACTTTC	CASRGGRNSGANVLTF
TRBJ2-1	TRBV2	once	TRBD2	TGTGCCAGCAGTGACTCGGGACTAAGCTACAATGAGCAGTTCTTC	CASSDSGLSYNEQFF
TRBJ2-1	TRBV6-2/TRBV6-3	NA	TRBD2	TGTGCCAGCAGTCTGACTAGCGGGAGGGCCAATGAGCAGTTCTTC	CASSLTSGRANEQFF
TRBJ2-7	TRBV27	NA	TRBD1	TGTGCCAGCAGTTATCCAGGGGGATACGAGCAGTACTTC	CASSYPGGYEQYF
TRBJ2-7	TRBV19	NA	NA	TGTGCCAGTAGTATCCCCGCAGGGCAGACCAGCTCCTACGAGCAGTACTTC	CASSIPAGQTSSYEQYF
TRBJ2-3	TRBV7-3	NA	TRBD1	TGTGCCAGCAGCTTACAAGGGACAGGAAGGTTCGGAGATACGCAGTATTTT	CASSLQGTGRFGDTQYF
TRBJ1-2	TRBV28	NA	NA	TGTGCCAGTACATCAAGAGGTAACGGCTACACCTTC	CASTSRGNGYTF
TRBJ2-7	TRBV3-1/TRBV3-2	NA	NA	TGTGCCAGCAGGGGCCCAGTGGACGAGCAGTACTTC	CASRGPVDEQYF
TRBJ2-2	TRBV4-3	once	NA	TGCGCCAGCAGCCAGATGCCCGGCGGGGAGCTGTTTTTT	CASSQMPGGELFF
TRBJ2-1	TRBV30	NA	TRBD2	TGTGCCTGGAGTGTCGGACTAGCCATCTCCAATGAGCAGTTCTTC	CAWSVGLAISNEQFF
TRBJ1-2	TRBV28	NA	TRBD1	TGTGCCAGCAGTCCCCCGTGGGGGACAGGGTCTGGCTATGGCTACACCTTC	CASSPPWGTGSGYGYTF
TRBJ1-2	TRBV20-1	NA	NA	TGCAGTGCTCCCAGGGACTATGGCTACACCTTC	CSAPRDYGYTF
TRBJ1-1	TRBV6-5	once	NA	TGTGCCAGCAGTTTAGAGAACACTGAAGCTTTCTTT	CASSLENTEAFF